These 4 T cell receptor beta chains originate from one sample sequenced in a study of blood T cell repertoires in COVID-19. The method was immunoSEQ multiplex PCR; TCRdb's version includes in-frame clones alone and lacks a portion of them. The repertoire holds approximately 44,000 clones, 80% to 90% seen once, with over 1% in the top ten. Sequenced material: peripheral blood. Receptors were obtained from a woman in her thirties or forties with acute or convalescent COVID-19.

This chain uses TRBV4-2 with TRBJ2-7, with D possibly TRBD1 on 8 matching bases. Germline loops: CDR1 LGHNA, CDR2 YNFKEQ. The V gene lost 3 bases and the J gene lost 2 bases, with 23 bases spanning the gap. CDR3 length: 18 amino acids. CDR3 sequence reads: CASSQGTGGTTRTYEQYF. The CDR3 DNA is TGTGCCAGCAGCCAGGGCACAGGGGGGACTACCCGGACCTACGAGCAGTACTTC.

The chain recombines TRBV11-2 with TRBJ2-7, with a weak D call TRBD2 (6 bases). The V and J ends lost 5 bases and 2 bases respectively, with 19 bases between them. The CDR3 has 16 residues. CDR1 and CDR2 from the germline V gene are SGHAT and FQNNGV. CDR3 loop: CASSPLRSGGTYEQYF. CDR3 in DNA: TGTGCCAGCAGCCCCCTTCGCTCGGGCGGGACCTACGAGCAGTACTTC.

V usage is TRBV28 and J usage is TRBJ1-2; 10 bases fit TRBD1. Germline V CDR1 and CDR2: MDHEN, SYDVKM. V lost 8 bases and J lost 4; bases outside the gene matches: 4. This CDR3 has 13 residues. CDR3 region: CASRGQGTYGYTF. The CDR3 DNA reads as TGTGCCAGCCGGGGACAGGGGACCTATGGCTACACCTTC.

This rearrangement joins TRBV25-1 to TRBJ1-4; 8 nucleotides agree with TRBD1. In germline, CDR1 is MGHDK, CDR2 SYGVNS. The V and J ends lost 3 bases and 5 bases, in that order; junction bases with no gene match: 5. The CDR3 spans 15 residues. The chain's CDR3 is CASSDGTGSNEKLFF. The CDR3, as DNA: TGTGCCAGCAGTGATGGGACAGGCAGCAATGAAAAACTGTTTTTT.